The clone carrying this T cell receptor beta chain has more than one count but fewer than ten. Its target is unknown. The sample originates from a study of human T cells and chemical hapten exposure. The time point denotes: patch test 1, 2 weeks after DPC sensitization. Stated treatment: therapeutic diphenylcyclopropenone sensitization with weekly scalp DPC. V lost 7 bases to trimming and J lost 5 bases; unmatched junction nucleotides: 4. There are 14 residues in the CDR3. Germline values: CDR1 MNHEY, CDR2 SMNVEV (reference sequence). TCRdb analysed the RACE reads with MiXCR anew, one entry per CDR3 protein. The sample contains about 380,000 distinct CDR3 sequences, roughly 4.8% of which appear only once. Whole-study findings and limits: Patch test score showed a positive correlation with PT1 expanded TCR counts. The study found that DPC sensitization did not change TCRs above 1 in 1000 frequency.

Sample: whole blood, taken in connection with sensitization to the hapten diphenylcyclopropenone (DPC). The receptor was derived from a woman in her forties or fifties with alopecia areata. Some clones in this sample may be carry-over from other donors' samples. This chain uses TRBV27 with TRBJ2-3, with 12 bases aligning to TRBD2. CDR3 nucleotides: TGTGCCAGCAACTTACTAGCGGGGGGAGATACGCAGTATTTT. Protein sequence: CASNLLAGGDTQYF.